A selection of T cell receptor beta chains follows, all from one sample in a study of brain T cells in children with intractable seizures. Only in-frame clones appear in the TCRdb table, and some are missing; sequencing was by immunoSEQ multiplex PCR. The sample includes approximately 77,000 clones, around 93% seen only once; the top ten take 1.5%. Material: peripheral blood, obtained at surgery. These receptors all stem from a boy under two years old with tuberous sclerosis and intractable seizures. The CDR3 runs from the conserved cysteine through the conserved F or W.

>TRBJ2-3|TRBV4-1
CASSQEGQVTDTQYF
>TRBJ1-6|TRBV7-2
CASRLLQGQESYNSPLHF
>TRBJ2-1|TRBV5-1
CASSLFSASVYNEQFF
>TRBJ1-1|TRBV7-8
CASRTGTMNTEAFF
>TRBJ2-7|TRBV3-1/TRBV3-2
CASSQVGAVYEQYF
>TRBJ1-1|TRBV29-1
CSVFNRGQATGGNTEAFF
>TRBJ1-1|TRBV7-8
CASRSSRAVTEAFF
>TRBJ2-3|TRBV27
CASRPGLAGGDTQYF
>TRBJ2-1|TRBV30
CAWSVGSYNEQFF
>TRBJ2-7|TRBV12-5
CASGLDRRGSREQYF
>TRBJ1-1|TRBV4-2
CASSTEWGVNTEAFF
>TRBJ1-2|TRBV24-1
CATSDSTGLLDGYTF
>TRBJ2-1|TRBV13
CASSLGLAGGVNEQFF
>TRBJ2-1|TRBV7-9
CASREPQNSYNEQFF